The 27 T cell receptor beta chains in this list originate from one sample, sequenced in a study of T cell repertoires in cytomegalovirus infection. TCRdb itself ran the reads through MiXCR, one entry per CDR3 protein. The sample yields about 100,000 distinct CDR3 sequences, about a quarter seen once. Sequenced sample: CD8+ T cells from PBMCs. The receptors here all came from a human donor in good health (CMV status not recorded). Some clones in this sample may be carry-over from other donors' samples.

This clonotype has a single count. The chain has TRBV28 and TRBJ2-2; D not resolved. CDR1 and CDR2 from the germline V gene are MDHEN and SYDVKM. CDR3 length equals 14 residues. V was shortened by 8 bases and J by 0 bases, with 10 bases between the two germline ends. CDR3 sequence: CASCLNANTGELFF. The CDR3 nucleotides are TGTGCCAGCTGCTTGAACGCGAACACCGGGGAGCTGTTTTTT. Together with reference TRBV28 and TRBJ2-2, the CDR3 gives the full variable domain: DVKVTQSSRYLVKRTGEKVFLECVQDMDHENMFWYRQDPGLGLRLIYFSYDVKMKEKGDIPEGYSVSREKKERFSLILESASTNQTSMYLCASCLNANTGELFFGEGSRLTVL.

V usage is TRBV7-4 and J usage is TRBJ2-7; D uncertain. Germline-derived CDR1 and CDR2 are SGHVT and SQSDAQ. The CDR3 loop spans 13 amino acids. Trimming took 3 bases from V and 0 from J, leaving 6 bases between them. CDR3 coding DNA: TGTGCCAGCAGCTTCGTTAGCTCCTACGAGCAGTACTTC. This codes for CASSFVSSYEQYF.

This clonotype showed up just a few times. This chain links TRBV15 with TRBJ1-2; tentatively, D is TRBD1 (5 bases). The germline V and J ends were trimmed by 5 bases and 4 bases, with 11 bases remaining between them. Germline-derived CDR1 and CDR2 are LNHNV and YYDKDF (reference sequence). The CDR3 spans 13 residues. CDR3 protein: CATSRRDLYGYTF. The CDR3 nucleotides read TGTGCCACCAGCCGCCGGGACCTCTATGGCTACACCTTC.

This clonotype came up many times. This chain uses TRBV7-2 with TRBJ2-7; no reliable D call. The CDR3 loop spans 12 amino acids. The V end was cut by 5 bases, the J end by 2 bases, with 7 bases between. Germline V gene lookup returns CDR1 SGHTA and CDR2 FQGNSA. CDR3 DNA: TGTGCCAGCAGCCCCTTTGCCTACGAGCAGTACTTC. Protein sequence: CASSPFAYEQYF.

This CDR3 is CASSEALWGGYTF. The CDR3 DNA sequence: TGTGCCAGCAGTGAAGCGCTGTGGGGTGGCTACACCTTC. This chain uses TRBV6-1 with TRBJ1-2; D is ambiguous. Germline CDR1 is MNHNS and CDR2 is SASEGT. The CDR3 has 13 amino acids. The V gene lost 0 bases and the J gene lost 7 bases, with 9 bases spanning the gap.

By share, this clonotype counts as large. This chain joins TRBV7-9 and TRBJ2-7, with D hard to call. Per germline, CDR1 SEHNR and CDR2 FQNEAQ (reference sequence). V lost 5 bases to trimming and J lost 3 bases, with 14 bases between them. The CDR3 consists of 14 residues. Here the CDR3 reads CASSHPPRSYEQYF. DNA for the CDR3: TGTGCCAGCAGCCATCCGCCCCGAAGCTACGAGCAGTACTTC.

This chain joins TRBV12-3 or TRBV12-4 and TRBJ2-1, with 9 bases fitting TRBD2. The CDR3 runs 18 residues. The V segment lost 1 base and the J segment 2 bases; nucleotides outside the gene matches: 9. CDR3 sequence: CASSLGASGEFTYNEQFF. In DNA, the CDR3 is TGTGCCAGCAGTTTAGGGGCTAGCGGGGAATTTACCTACAATGAGCAGTTCTTC.

A few counts support this clonotype. The CDR3 loop reads CASSRGQGTYNEQFF. CDR3 DNA sequence: TGTGCCAGCAGCCGAGGACAGGGGACCTACAATGAGCAGTTCTTC. V and J are TRBV27 and TRBJ2-1; TRBD1 matches 9 bases. Germline V CDR1 and CDR2: MNHEY, SMNVEV (reference sequence). The V segment lost 6 bases and the J segment 2 bases; nucleotides outside the gene matches: 5. CDR3 size: 15 residues.

The rearrangement joins TRBV12-3 or TRBV12-4 to TRBJ2-1, with D perhaps TRBD1 (6 bases). V lost 2 bases to trimming and J lost 4 bases, with 15 bases between them. The CDR3 runs to 16 residues. This CDR3 is CASSLIAAGVYNEQFF. The CDR3 DNA is TGTGCCAGCAGTTTAATCGCGGCAGGGGTATACAATGAGCAGTTCTTC.

This chain links TRBV7-3 with TRBJ1-6; D call uncertain. This CDR3 comprises 15 residues. The V gene's germline CDR1 is SGHTA and CDR2 FQGTGA. With 2 bases removed from V and 8 bases from J, the gap between germline ends came to 13 bases. The CDR3 here is CASSLDNLGYSPLHF. The DNA for the CDR3 is TGTGCCAGCAGCTTAGACAATCTCGGATATTCACCCCTCCACTTT.

The chain has TRBV6-2 or TRBV6-3 and TRBJ1-4, with 9 bases that match TRBD1. V shed 5 bases, J shed 5 bases, and the junction held 12 bases outside the gene matches. Germline V gene sequence: CDR1 MNHEY, CDR2 SVGEGT. The CDR3 loop spans 17 amino acids. The CDR3 nucleotides read TGTGCCAGCAGTCCACAGGGGGCCCCTTACTTAAATGAAAAACTGTTTTTT. It encodes CASSPQGAPYLNEKLFF.

This clonotype has a count of ten or more. V gene TRBV7-2 combines with J gene TRBJ1-1; possible D gene TRBD1, 6 bases. The CDR3 extends over 17 amino acids. V lost 5 bases and J lost 4, with 23 bases in between. Germline CDR1 SGHTA, CDR2 FQGNSA. The CDR3 DNA reads as TGTGCCAGCAGCCCTTTGGGGGGGCAGGGGTATGGCACTGAAGCTTTCTTT. Its translation: CASSPLGGQGYGTEAFF. The full variable domain, its missing parts supplied by reference TRBV7-2 and TRBJ1-1, is GAGVSQSPSNKVTEKGKDVELRCDPISGHTALYWYRQSLGQGLEFLIYFQGNSAPDKSGLPSDRFSAERTGGSVSTLTIQRTQQEDSAVYLCASSPLGGQGYGTEAFFGQGTRLTVV.

J is TRBJ1-1 and V is TRBV5-6; 8 nucleotides line up with TRBD1. The CDR3 covers 15 residues. In germline, CDR1 is SGHDT, CDR2 YYEEEE. The V gene end was trimmed by 3 bases and the J gene end by 3 bases; junction bases not matched to a gene: 7. DNA for the CDR3: TGTGCCAGCAGCTCCTTGACAGGGGAGGACACTGAAGCTTTCTTT. Encoded protein: CASSSLTGEDTEAFF.

This sequence joins TRBV4-1 and TRBJ2-5; D possibly uses TRBD1 or TRBD2 (5 bases each). Trimming took 0 bases from V and 5 from J, leaving 13 bases between them. The length of the CDR3 is 15 residues. Germline V lookup: CDR1 MGHRA, CDR2 YSYEKL. CDR3: CASSQDTGGWETQYF. The CDR3 DNA reads as TGCGCCAGCAGCCAAGATACTGGGGGTTGGGAGACCCAGTACTTC.

The gene calls are TRBV4-2 and TRBJ1-4; no firm D call. V dropped 9 bases and J dropped 8 bases, with 16 bases sitting between them. Germline CDR1 is LGHNA and CDR2 is YNFKEQ. The CDR3 runs to 13 residues. The CDR3 nucleotides are TGTGCCAGTTCTAGGGAGCAAGAAGAAAAACTGTTTTTT. Translated, it gives CASSREQEEKLFF.

This clonotype was found a few times. This rearrangement joins TRBV20-1 to TRBJ1-3; tentatively, D is TRBD1 (6 bases). CDR3 length: 14 residues. Germline CDR1 is DFQATT and CDR2 is SNEGSKA (reference sequence). V shed 3 bases and J shed 2 bases, with 11 bases lying between them. The CDR3 sequence: CSARRGETGNTIYF. For the CDR3, the DNA is TGCAGTGCTAGGAGGGGGGAGACTGGAAACACCATATATTTT.

This clonotype was seen only a few times. The chain links TRBV28 to TRBJ1-1, with D maybe TRBD1 (5 bases). The germline CDR1 and CDR2 sequences are MDHEN and SYDVKM. CDR3 length: 15 residues. V lost 4 bases and J 6 bases, leaving 18 bases between the germline ends. Here the CDR3 reads CASSSQRTGLAEAFF. For the CDR3, the DNA is TGTGCCAGCAGTTCACAGCGAACGGGACTCGCTGAAGCTTTCTTT. Based on the CDR3 plus reference TRBV28 and TRBJ1-1, the full variable domain is DVKVTQSSRYLVKRTGEKVFLECVQDMDHENMFWYRQDPGLGLRLIYFSYDVKMKEKGDIPEGYSVSREKKERFSLILESASTNQTSMYLCASSSQRTGLAEAFFGQGTRLTVV.

A remark on this clonotype: Given a much more abundant clone one base away, this may be a read error. The CDR3 end shows no conserved phenylalanine or tryptophan, and so a read error is likely. In DNA form, the CDR3 reads TGTGCCAGCTTTAAGGACGAGGGAAACACCATATATTTG. As protein: CASFKDEGNTIYL. The rearrangement links TRBV11-2 to TRBJ1-3, with D uncertain. This CDR3 region has 13 residues. Germline V lookup: CDR1 SGHAT, CDR2 FQNNGV. V gave up 8 bases and J gave up 4 bases, with 12 bases separating them.

This clonotype was detected many times. J is TRBJ2-7 and V is TRBV28, with a tentative D call TRBD2 (6 bases). The CDR3 runs 18 residues. Germline V gene data show CDR1 as MDHEN and CDR2 as SYDVKM. The V end lost 6 bases, the J end lost 0 bases, and 24 bases lay between the germline ends. CDR3 sequence: CASSSDFAGTSSSYEQYF. CDR3 sequence (DNA): TGTGCCAGCAGCTCTGATTTCGCCGGGACTTCTAGCTCCTACGAGCAGTACTTC.

The chain has TRBV9 and TRBJ2-5; 9 bases align to TRBD2. V shed 0 bases and J 5 bases; nucleotides not matched to a gene: 5. Germline V CDR1 and CDR2: SGDLS, YYNGEE. The CDR3 consists of 15 residues. CDR3 sequence reads: CASSVGGGARETQYF. In DNA form, the CDR3 reads TGTGCCAGCAGCGTAGGCGGGGGGGCTCGTGAGACCCAGTACTTC.

This clonotype occurred many times. CDR3 loop: CASSTGRAGGTDEQFF. In DNA, the CDR3 is TGTGCCAGCAGCACTGGGCGAGCGGGGGGCACGGATGAGCAGTTCTTC. The rearrangement links TRBV11-2 to TRBJ2-1, with 9 bases that match TRBD2. V lost 5 bases and J lost 8; bases outside the gene matches: 13. CDR1 and CDR2 (germline): SGHAT, FQNNGV. The CDR3 consists of 16 residues.

By proportion, this clonotype is medium-sized. The chain couples TRBV7-8 to TRBJ1-2; 10 bases fit TRBD1. Losses at the gene ends were 5 bases for V and 3 bases for J; bases not matched to a gene: 3. Per germline, CDR1 SGHVS and CDR2 FQNEAQ. The CDR3 consists of 14 residues. CDR3 region: CASSGGQGDYGYTF. The CDR3, as DNA: TGTGCCAGCAGCGGCGGACAGGGGGACTATGGCTACACCTTC.

The rearrangement uses TRBV2 and TRBJ1-1; D remains ambiguous. The CDR3 has 13 residues. Germline V gene data show CDR1 as SNHLY and CDR2 as FYNNEI. V dropped 7 bases and J dropped 4 bases, with 13 bases sitting between them. This CDR3 reads CASILSHPTEAFF. CDR3 nucleotides: TGTGCCAGCATACTCTCCCACCCCACTGAAGCTTTCTTT.

V is TRBV18 and J is TRBJ1-1, with D possibly matching TRBD1 (5 bases). Trimming removed 1 base from V and 4 bases from J, with 13 bases in between. The length of the CDR3 is 15 residues. The germline V gene has CDR1 KGHSH and CDR2 LQKENI. CDR3 sequence: CASSPRYRGGTEAFF. The CDR3 DNA reads TGTGCCAGCTCACCACGGTATAGGGGAGGCACTGAAGCTTTCTTT.

The sample holds many counts of this clonotype. The chain couples TRBV7-2 to TRBJ2-7; D is possibly TRBD1 (6 bases). Germline V CDR1 and CDR2: SGHTA, FQGNSA. This CDR3 is 13 amino acids long. Trimming stripped 6 bases from V and 2 bases from J, with 11 bases between. The CDR3 here is CASSMGTPYEQYF. The CDR3 nucleotides read TGTGCCAGCAGTATGGGGACACCCTACGAGCAGTACTTC.

The V call is TRBV2, the J call TRBJ1-2; TRBD1 agrees at 8 bases. The V and J ends lost 2 bases and 7 bases, in that order; junction bases with no gene match: 6. Germline V gives CDR1 SNHLY, CDR2 FYNNEI. The length of the CDR3 is 14 residues. CDR3 loop: CASSEIPQGAGYTF. As DNA, the CDR3 is TGTGCCAGCAGTGAAATCCCGCAGGGGGCTGGCTACACCTTC.

This clonotype was picked up many times. V and J are TRBV7-8 and TRBJ1-5; unclear D gene. The germline gives CDR1 SGHVS, CDR2 FQNEAQ. V was shortened by 1 base and J by 0 bases, with 10 bases between the two germline ends. The CDR3 loop spans 16 amino acids. The CDR3 here is CASSLDAVNSNQPQHF. The DNA of the CDR3 is TGTGCCAGCAGCTTAGATGCGGTCAATAGCAATCAGCCCCAGCATTTT. Using reference TRBV7-8 and TRBJ1-5 for the parts outside the CDR3, the full variable domain is GAGVSQSPRYKVAKRGQDVALRCDPISGHVSLFWYQQALGQGPEFLTYFQNEAQLDKSGLPSDRFFAERPEGSVSTLKIQRTQQEDSAVYLCASSLDAVNSNQPQHFGDGTRLSIL.